These T cell receptor beta chains were read from a single sample in a study of cytomegalovirus exposure and HLA in healthy donors. TCRdb's table, derived via immunoSEQ multiplex PCR, lists solely in-frame clones and lacks some. The sample holds more than 85,000 clones. The material sequenced was PBMCs. The receptors come from a girl aged 5-17 years in good health and CMV-seropositive. Both conserved end residues are part of each CDR3. The order of the fields is J gene, V gene, D gene, CDR3 DNA, CDR3 protein. A D gene is named only where the DNA matches it firmly.

TRBJ2-7 TRBV11-2 NA TGTGCCAGCAGCTTTTTTCACGGCGAGCAGTACTTC CASSFFHGEQYF
TRBJ1-6 TRBV7-9 NA TGTGCCAGCAGCCAACCGGATTCACCCCTCCACTTT CASSQPDSPLHF
TRBJ1-1 TRBV4-3 NA TGCGCCAGCAGCCAAGATCTCTGGAACACTGAAGCTTTCTTT CASSQDLWNTEAFF
TRBJ2-1 TRBV6-6 TRBD2 TGTGCCAGCAGTCCCGGGACTAGCGGGGACAATGAGCAGTTCTTC CASSPGTSGDNEQFF
TRBJ2-7 TRBV18 TRBD2 TGTGCCAGCTCACCACGGACTAGCGGGGGGGATCGGCAGTACTTC CASSPRTSGGDRQYF
TRBJ1-3 TRBV6-6 TRBD1 TGTGCCAGCAGTTACTTGACGACAGGGAGCGGAAACACCATATATTTT CASSYLTTGSGNTIYF
TRBJ1-2 TRBV2 NA TGTGCCAGCAAAGGGGATGGCTACACCTTC CASKGDGYTF
TRBJ1-3 TRBV9 TRBD1 TGTGCCAGCAGCCTAGACAGGGTAGCCTCTGGAAACACCATATATTTT CASSLDRVASGNTIYF
TRBJ2-2 TRBV7-3 NA TGTGCCAGCAGCGGACTACCAGCTAACACCGGGGAGCTGTTTTTT CASSGLPANTGELFF
TRBJ2-5 TRBV28 NA TGTGCCAGCAGGTCACCCCGGGATCCAGAGAACCAGTACTTC CASRSPRDPENQYF
TRBJ2-2 TRBV6-1 NA TGTGCCAGCAGTGAGGCCCCCACCGGGGAGCTGTTTTTT CASSEAPTGELFF
TRBJ1-4 TRBV28 NA TGTGCCAGCAATAGGGCCGGGGTTAGTAATGAAAAACTGTTTTTT CASNRAGVSNEKLFF
TRBJ1-1 TRBV4-1 TRBD1 TGCGCCAGCAGCCAAGTAGGAACAGGGGGCCTGAACACTGAAGCTTTCTTT CASSQVGTGGLNTEAFF
TRBJ2-7 TRBV29-1 NA TGCAGCGTTGAAGACAGGGACTACGAGCAGTACTTC CSVEDRDYEQYF
TRBJ2-3 TRBV4-2 TRBD2 TGTGCCAGCAGACAAGGTGCGGGGGGGTTATATTTT CASRQGAGGLYF
TRBJ2-5 TRBV28 TRBD2 TGTGCCAGCAGTTTATCTAGCGGGCAAGAGACCCAGTACTTC CASSLSSGQETQYF
TRBJ2-6 TRBV9 NA TGTGCCAGCAGCTCCGAGGTTGGGGCCAACGTCCTGACTTTC CASSSEVGANVLTF
TRBJ2-3 TRBV11-2 TRBD2 TGTGCCAGCAGCTTAGCTTCCGGGGTAGCGGGGGCAACGGATACGCAGTATTTT CASSLASGVAGATDTQYF
TRBJ1-4 TRBV7-8 NA TGTGCCAGCAGCCCTATCCCACTACGGGGTTCTAATGAAAAACTGTTTTTT CASSPIPLRGSNEKLFF
TRBJ2-5 TRBV6-5 TRBD2 TGTGCCAGCAGGCAAGCGGGGGGGATTGAGACCCAGTACTTC CASRQAGGIETQYF
TRBJ2-1 TRBV11-3 NA TGTGCCAGCAGCTTAGGATATCTAAGGGGACAGTTCTTC CASSLGYLRGQFF
TRBJ2-7 TRBV2 NA TGTGCCAGCAGCGATGACAGTCTCTCCTACGAGCAGTACTTC CASSDDSLSYEQYF
TRBJ2-3 TRBV5-1 NA TGCGCCAGCAGACGACAGATGAAGACTAGCACAGATACGCAGTATTTT CASRRQMKTSTDTQYF
TRBJ1-1 TRBV13 TRBD1 TGTGCCAGCAGGGAGGGACAGCTCAACACTGAAGCTTTCTTT CASREGQLNTEAFF
TRBJ1-6 TRBV4-1 NA TGCGCCAGCAGCCAAGATCGCGTAGCTAATTCACCCCTCCACTTT CASSQDRVANSPLHF
TRBJ2-5 TRBV30 NA TGTGCCTGGATGCTCCAGGGAGGTTGGACCCAGTACTTC CAWMLQGGWTQYF
TRBJ1-1 TRBV9 NA TGTGCCAGCAGCGTCTTACAGAGGAACACTGAAGCTTTCTTT CASSVLQRNTEAFF
TRBJ2-1 TRBV7-3 TRBD2 TGTGCCAGCAGCTCGGGAGCGGGGCCGACCTACAATGAGCAGTTCTTC CASSSGAGPTYNEQFF
TRBJ2-5 TRBV5-6 NA TGTGCCAGCAGCTTGGACAGGACTAACAAAGAGACCCAGTACTTC CASSLDRTNKETQYF
TRBJ1-2 TRBV29-1 TRBD1 TGCAGCGTCCTGGAACGGGACAGGGGTGGCTACACCTTC CSVLERDRGGYTF
TRBJ1-4 TRBV6-7 NA TGTGCCAGCAGATCCCCAGGAGGAACTAATGAAAAACTGTTTTTT CASRSPGGTNEKLFF
TRBJ1-5 TRBV4-1 NA TGCGCCAGCAGCCAAGAAGAATGGGGCGGTCATCAGCCCCAGCATTTT CASSQEEWGGHQPQHF
TRBJ2-5 TRBV9 TRBD2 TGTGCCAGCAGCGTAGGCGGGGGGTCGTACCAAGAGACCCAGTACTTC CASSVGGGSYQETQYF
TRBJ2-1 TRBV4-3 NA TGCGCCAGCAGCCAAGATAGCAGTTTTGGCAATGAGCAGTTCTTC CASSQDSSFGNEQFF
TRBJ2-7 TRBV5-6 TRBD2 TGTGCCAGCAGCCCACCGCGGGGGGCCATCTACGAGCAGTACTTC CASSPPRGAIYEQYF
TRBJ2-1 TRBV5-6 NA TGTGCCAGCAGCTCCTATCGGTTGTACAATGAGCAGTTCTTC CASSSYRLYNEQFF
TRBJ2-5 TRBV19 NA TGTGCCAGTGCACAGGGCCTCCAAGAGACCCAGTACTTC CASAQGLQETQYF
TRBJ2-2 TRBV6-1 NA TGTGCCAGCAGCAGGGGGGACACCGGGGAGCTGTTTTTT CASSRGDTGELFF
TRBJ1-4 TRBV29-1 NA TGCAGCGTCAGGCCCGCAACTAATGAAAAACTGTTTTTT CSVRPATNEKLFF
TRBJ2-1 TRBV15 TRBD2 TGTGCCACCAGCACGCGGCGGGGGGTCACCAATGAGCAGTTCTTC CATSTRRGVTNEQFF
TRBJ1-4 TRBV7-9 NA TGTGCCAGCAGCTCGGTCGCTGAAAAACTGTTTTTT CASSSVAEKLFF
TRBJ1-5 TRBV28 NA TGTGCCAGCACAAACGGGATCTTAAATCAGCCCCAGCATTTT CASTNGILNQPQHF
TRBJ2-3 TRBV5-6 NA TGTGCCAGCAGATTTGGTGCAGGAGGAGGGGATTTT CASRFGAGGGDF
TRBJ1-2 TRBV9 NA TGTGCCAGCAGCCTACTAGGGGGACCGGACTATGGCTACACCTTC CASSLLGGPDYGYTF
TRBJ2-7 TRBV13 NA TGTGCCAGCAGCTCCAACAGGCTCTCCTACGAGCAGTACTTC CASSSNRLSYEQYF